Presented here are 17 T cell receptor beta chains from one specimen sequenced in a study of blood T cells in healthy people across ages. Alongside a J-beta primer mix, a sample-barcoded 5' primer served in a second PCR lasting about 7 to 12 cycles. TCRdb called the 5' RACE reads again in MiXCR, with one record for every CDR3 protein. The table has roughly 500,000 distinct CDR3 sequences, approximately 27% seen once. The specimen sequenced was blood. These receptor sequences come from a woman in her seventies in good health.

The chain has TRBV7-2 and TRBJ2-7; the D is unclear. Germline V gene lookup returns CDR1 SGHTA and CDR2 FQGNSA. The CDR3 contains 13 residues. V dropped 7 bases and J dropped 6 bases, with 16 bases sitting between them. The CDR3 DNA reads TGTGCCAGCACCCCCAGGTGGGGTGGCGAGCAGTACTTC. Amino acids: CASTPRWGGEQYF.

The V gene is TRBV6-5, the J gene TRBJ2-7, with D perhaps TRBD2 (5 bases). This CDR3 contains 15 residues. V was clipped by 6 bases and J by 3 bases, with 18 bases between them. CDR1 MNHEY and CDR2 SVGAGI come from the germline V gene. CDR3 protein: CASSYRESGVYEQYF. The CDR3 nucleotides read TGTGCCAGCAGCTACCGAGAATCCGGGGTCTACGAGCAGTACTTC.

The V call is TRBV30, the J call TRBJ1-1, with TRBD1 matching 9 bases. This CDR3 has 14 amino acids. CDR1 and CDR2 (germline): GTSNPN, SVGIG (reference sequence). The V segment lost 4 bases and the J segment 5 bases; nucleotides outside the gene matches: 8. DNA for the CDR3: TGTGCCTGGAAACGGGACAGGGTATGGACTGAAGCTTTCTTT. It specifies CAWKRDRVWTEAFF.

Only a few counts were recorded for this clonotype. The V gene is TRBV2, the J gene TRBJ2-1; 13 bases map to TRBD2. V shed 3 bases, J shed 9 bases, and the junction held 5 bases outside the gene matches. This CDR3 is built from 15 residues. The germline CDR1 and CDR2 sequences are SNHLY and FYNNEI. CDR3 in amino acids: CASSETSGGISEQFF. CDR3 DNA: TGTGCCAGCAGTGAGACTAGCGGGGGGATAAGTGAGCAGTTCTTC. Supplemented by reference TRBV2 and TRBJ2-1, the full variable domain reads EPEVTQTPSHQVTQMGQEVILRCVPISNHLYFYWYRQILGQKVEFLVSFYNNEISEKSEIFDDQFSVERPDGSNFTLKIRSTKLEDSAMYFCASSETSGGISEQFFGPGTRLTVL.

The chain has TRBV2 and TRBJ2-7, with TRBD2 identical over 11 bases. Unmatched junction bases numbered 4, after V lost 4 bases and J lost 2 bases. Germline V gene data show CDR1 as SNHLY and CDR2 as FYNNEI. This CDR3 spans 15 amino acids. The CDR3 region has the DNA TGTGCCAGCAGTGGACTAGCGGGAACCACCTACGAGCAGTACTTC. Its translation is CASSGLAGTTYEQYF.

This chain connects TRBV10-3 to TRBJ2-1; a weak D match, TRBD1 (6 bases). The end of the DNA aligns better with TRBJ2-7, so the J call may be wrong. CDR1 and CDR2 (germline): ENHRY, SYGVKD. CDR3 length: 16 residues. The CDR3 loop is CAISGRRGSDGYEQYF. The CDR3 bases are TGTGCCATCAGTGGGAGAAGGGGGAGCGACGGCTACGAGCAGTACTTC.

The chain has TRBV20-1 and TRBJ2-3; D unresolved. V lost 7 bases and J lost 5, with 10 bases in between. The CDR3 runs to 11 residues. CDR1 DFQATT and CDR2 SNEGSKA come from the germline V gene (reference sequence). CDR3 loop: CSGPRQDTQYF. The CDR3 region has the DNA TGCAGTGGCCCCAGACAAGATACGCAGTATTTT.

The chain employs TRBV12-3 or TRBV12-4 and TRBJ2-7; TRBD2 aligns across 7 bases. V was pared by 9 bases and J by 0 bases, with 5 bases of the junction left unmatched. The CDR3 is made up of 13 amino acids. CDR3 loop: CARGEGSSYEQYF. The CDR3 nucleotides read TGTGCCAGAGGGGAGGGCTCCTCCTACGAGCAGTACTTC.

This clonotype was seen more than once but under ten times. The rearrangement links TRBV20-1 to TRBJ2-3; D remains unclear. Germline CDR1 is DFQATT and CDR2 is SNEGSKA (reference sequence). This CDR3 has 17 amino acids. Trimming left V 1 base short and J 0 bases short, with 17 bases between. CDR3 DNA: TGCAGTGCTAGAGCCTCTTTCCCCTTCGCTAGCACAGATACGCAGTATTTT. It encodes CSARASFPFASTDTQYF.

The chain recombines TRBV3-1 with TRBJ1-2; possibly TRBD1 for D (5 bases). With 0 bases removed from V and 5 bases from J, the gap between germline ends came to 13 bases. The CDR3 covers 15 residues. The V gene's germline CDR1 is LGHDT and CDR2 YNNKEL (reference sequence). The CDR3 spells CASSQDSSGPYGYTF. In DNA, the CDR3 is TGTGCCAGCAGCCAAGATTCGTCGGGGCCATATGGCTACACCTTC. Variable domain in full (rest from reference TRBV3-1 and TRBJ1-2): DTAVSQTPKYLVTQMGNDKSIKCEQNLGHDTMYWYKQDSKKFLKIMFSYNNKELIINETVPNRFSPKSPDKAHLNLHINSLELGDSAVYFCASSQDSSGPYGYTFGSGTRLTVV.

The chain joins TRBV12-3 or TRBV12-4 to TRBJ1-2; D is possibly TRBD1 (6 bases). The CDR3 runs 14 residues. V was shortened by 2 bases and J by 4 bases, with 11 bases between the two germline ends. Here the CDR3 DNA reads TGTGCCAGCAGTTTAAGGGGGTCTTTCTATGGCTACACCTTC. This encodes CASSLRGSFYGYTF.

This rearrangement joins TRBV10-2 to TRBJ2-7, with TRBD1 matching 8 bases. This CDR3 is built from 13 residues. Trimming removed 7 bases from V and 4 bases from J; junction bases left unmatched: 6. The V gene's germline CDR1 is WSHSY and CDR2 SAAADI. The CDR3 bases are TGCGCCAGCATCAGGACAGGGTATTACGAGCAGTACTTC. This encodes CASIRTGYYEQYF.

The chain couples TRBV9 to TRBJ2-2; TRBD1 agrees at 11 bases. Trimming removed 5 bases from V and 7 bases from J; junction bases left unmatched: 7. Germline CDR1 reads SGDLS; CDR2 reads YYNGEE. The CDR3 is 15 amino acids. CDR3 in amino acids: CASRQGQGAGGELFF. CDR3 nucleotides: TGTGCCAGCAGGCAAGGACAGGGGGCTGGCGGGGAGCTGTTTTTT.

The chain has TRBV7-2 and TRBJ2-5; 8 nucleotides match TRBD1. The CDR3 has 14 residues. In germline, CDR1 is SGHTA, CDR2 FQGNSA. J gave up 2 bases and V 5 bases, and 4 bases lay outside the gene matches. This CDR3 is CASSQYRGQETQYF. In DNA form, the CDR3 reads TGTGCCAGCAGCCAATACAGGGGGCAAGAGACCCAGTACTTC.

The chain has TRBV4-1 and TRBJ1-2, with 11 nucleotides matching TRBD1. The length of the CDR3 is 15 residues. V was pared by 2 bases and J by 7 bases, with 6 bases of the junction left unmatched. Germline CDR1 MGHRA, CDR2 YSYEKL. CDR3 in amino acids: CASSQPTGQGGGYTF. CDR3 sequence (DNA): TGCGCCAGCAGCCAACCGACGGGACAGGGGGGTGGCTACACCTTC.

This clonotype was seen only a few times. This chain links TRBV20-1 with TRBJ2-7; perhaps TRBD2 as D (5 bases). Looked up from germline, CDR1 is DFQATT and CDR2 is SNEGSKA (reference sequence). Trimming took off 2 bases at V and 0 bases at J, with 17 bases between the two ends. CDR3 size: 16 residues. DNA for the CDR3: TGCAGTGCTAGACACGGCGGAGGTCCGGCCTCCTACGAGCAGTACTTC. The encoded protein is CSARHGGGPASYEQYF.

This clonotype was counted once. The J gene is TRBJ2-3, the V gene TRBV20-1, with D perhaps matching TRBD2 (5 bases). Germline lookup yields CDR1 DFQATT and CDR2 SNEGSKA (reference sequence). The V end lost 4 bases, the J end lost 3 bases, and 11 bases lay between the germline ends. The CDR3 is 13 residues long. The CDR3 DNA is TGCAGTGCTAAGGTACCGGGAACAGATACGCAGTATTTT. Residues: CSAKVPGTDTQYF.